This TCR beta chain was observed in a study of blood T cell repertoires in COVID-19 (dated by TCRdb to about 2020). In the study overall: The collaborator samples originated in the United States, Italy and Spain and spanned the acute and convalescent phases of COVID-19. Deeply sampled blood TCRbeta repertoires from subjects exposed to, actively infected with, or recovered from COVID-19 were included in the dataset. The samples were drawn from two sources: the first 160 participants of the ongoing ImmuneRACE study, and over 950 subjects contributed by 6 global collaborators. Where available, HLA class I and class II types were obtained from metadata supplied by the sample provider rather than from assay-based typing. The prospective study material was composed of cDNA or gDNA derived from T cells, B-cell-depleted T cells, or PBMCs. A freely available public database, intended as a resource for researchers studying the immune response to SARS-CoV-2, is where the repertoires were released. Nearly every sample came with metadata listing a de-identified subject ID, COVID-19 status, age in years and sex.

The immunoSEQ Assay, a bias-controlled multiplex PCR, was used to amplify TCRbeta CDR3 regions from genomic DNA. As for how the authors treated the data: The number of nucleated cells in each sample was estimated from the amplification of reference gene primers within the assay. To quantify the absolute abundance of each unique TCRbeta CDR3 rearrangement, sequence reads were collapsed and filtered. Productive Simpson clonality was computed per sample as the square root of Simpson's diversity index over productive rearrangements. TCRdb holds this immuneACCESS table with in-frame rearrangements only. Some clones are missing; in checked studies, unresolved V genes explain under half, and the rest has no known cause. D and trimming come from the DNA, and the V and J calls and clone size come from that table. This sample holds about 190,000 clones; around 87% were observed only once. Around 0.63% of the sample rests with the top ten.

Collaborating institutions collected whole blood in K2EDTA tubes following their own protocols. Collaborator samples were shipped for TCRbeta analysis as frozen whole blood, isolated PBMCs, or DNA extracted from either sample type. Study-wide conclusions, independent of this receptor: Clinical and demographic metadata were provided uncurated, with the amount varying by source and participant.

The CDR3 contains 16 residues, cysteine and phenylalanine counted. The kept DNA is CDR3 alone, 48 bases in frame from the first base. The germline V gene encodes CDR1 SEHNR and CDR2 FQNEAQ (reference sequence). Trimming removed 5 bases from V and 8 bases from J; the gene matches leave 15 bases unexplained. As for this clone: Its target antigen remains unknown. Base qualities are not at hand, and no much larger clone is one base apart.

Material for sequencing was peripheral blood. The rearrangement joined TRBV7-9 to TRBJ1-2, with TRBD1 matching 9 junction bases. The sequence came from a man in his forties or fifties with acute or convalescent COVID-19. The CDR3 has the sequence CASSRTDSGTGSGYTF. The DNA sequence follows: TGTGCCAGCAGCCGGACTGACTCCGGGACAGGGTCCGGCTACACCTTC.